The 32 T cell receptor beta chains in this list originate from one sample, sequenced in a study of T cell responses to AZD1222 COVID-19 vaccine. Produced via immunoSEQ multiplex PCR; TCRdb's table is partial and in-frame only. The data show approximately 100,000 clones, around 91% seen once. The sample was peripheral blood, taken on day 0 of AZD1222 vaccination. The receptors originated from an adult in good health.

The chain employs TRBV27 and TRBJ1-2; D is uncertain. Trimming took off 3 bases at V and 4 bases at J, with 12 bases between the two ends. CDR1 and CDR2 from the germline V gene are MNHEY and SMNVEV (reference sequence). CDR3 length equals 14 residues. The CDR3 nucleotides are TGTGCCAGCAGTTTGGGTGCCCCGGGCTATGGCTACACCTTC. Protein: CASSLGAPGYGYTF.

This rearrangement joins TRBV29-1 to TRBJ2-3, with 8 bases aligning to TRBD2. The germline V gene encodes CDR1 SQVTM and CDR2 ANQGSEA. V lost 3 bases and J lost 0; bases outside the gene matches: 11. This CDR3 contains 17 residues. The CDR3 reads CSVEVGLVLLSTDTQYF. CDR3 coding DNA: TGCAGCGTTGAGGTGGGACTAGTTCTCTTAAGCACAGATACGCAGTATTTT.

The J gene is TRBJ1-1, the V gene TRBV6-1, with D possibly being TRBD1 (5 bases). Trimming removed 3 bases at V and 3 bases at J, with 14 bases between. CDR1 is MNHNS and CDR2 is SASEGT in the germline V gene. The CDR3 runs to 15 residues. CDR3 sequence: CASSDWGVKDTEAFF. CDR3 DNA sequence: TGTGCCAGCAGTGATTGGGGGGTTAAGGACACTGAAGCTTTCTTT.

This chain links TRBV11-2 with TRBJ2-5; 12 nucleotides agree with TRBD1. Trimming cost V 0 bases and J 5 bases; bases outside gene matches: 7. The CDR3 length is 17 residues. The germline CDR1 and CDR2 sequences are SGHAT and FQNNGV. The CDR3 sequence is CASSLDWGTGGGETQYF. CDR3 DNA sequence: TGTGCCAGCAGCTTAGATTGGGGGACAGGGGGCGGTGAGACCCAGTACTTC. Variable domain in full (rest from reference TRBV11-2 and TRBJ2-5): EAGVAQSPRYKIIEKRQSVAFWCNPISGHATLYWYQQILGQGPKLLIQFQNNGVVDDSQLPKDRFSAERLKGVDSTLKIQPAKLEDSAVYLCASSLDWGTGGGETQYFGPGTRLLVL.

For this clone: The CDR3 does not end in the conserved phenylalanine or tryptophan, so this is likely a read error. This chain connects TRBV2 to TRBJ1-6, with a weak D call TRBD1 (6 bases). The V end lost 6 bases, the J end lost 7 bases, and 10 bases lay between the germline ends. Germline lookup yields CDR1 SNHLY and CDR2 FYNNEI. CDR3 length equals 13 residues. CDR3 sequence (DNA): TGTGCCAGCAGGGCGGACAGCAATTCACCCCTCCACCTT. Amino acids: CASRADSNSPLHL.

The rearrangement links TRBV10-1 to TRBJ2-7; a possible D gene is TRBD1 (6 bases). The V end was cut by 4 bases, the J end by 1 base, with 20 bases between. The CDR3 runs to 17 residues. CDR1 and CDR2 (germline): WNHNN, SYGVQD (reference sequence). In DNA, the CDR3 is TGCGCCAGCAGTGCCCCATACAGGGTTGGGGAATCCTACGAGCAGTACTTC. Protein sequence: CASSAPYRVGESYEQYF.

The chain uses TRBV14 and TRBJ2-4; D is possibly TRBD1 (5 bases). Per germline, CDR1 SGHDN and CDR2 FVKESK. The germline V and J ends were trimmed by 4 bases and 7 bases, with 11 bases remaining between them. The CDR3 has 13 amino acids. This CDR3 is CASSPRGWNIQYF. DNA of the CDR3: TGTGCCAGCAGCCCAAGGGGTTGGAACATTCAGTACTTC.

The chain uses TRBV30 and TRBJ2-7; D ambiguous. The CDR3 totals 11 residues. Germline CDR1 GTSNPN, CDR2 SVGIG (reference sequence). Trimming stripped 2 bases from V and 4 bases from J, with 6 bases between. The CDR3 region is CAWSLSYEQYF. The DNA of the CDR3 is TGTGCCTGGAGTTTGAGTTACGAGCAGTACTTC.

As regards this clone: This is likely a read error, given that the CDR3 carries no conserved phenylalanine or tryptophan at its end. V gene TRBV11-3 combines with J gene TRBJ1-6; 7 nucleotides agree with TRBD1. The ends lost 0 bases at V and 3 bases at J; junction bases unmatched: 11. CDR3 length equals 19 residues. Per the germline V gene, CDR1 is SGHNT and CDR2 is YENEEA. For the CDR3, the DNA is TGTGCCAGCAGCTTAGACGAACCGGGACAGACCATCTATAATTCACCCCTCCACCTT. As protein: CASSLDEPGQTIYNSPLHL.

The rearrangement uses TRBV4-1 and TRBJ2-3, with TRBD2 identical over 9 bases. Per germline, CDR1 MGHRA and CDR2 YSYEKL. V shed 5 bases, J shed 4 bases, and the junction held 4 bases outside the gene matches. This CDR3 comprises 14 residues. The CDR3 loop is CASSFGGGADTQYF. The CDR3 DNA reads TGCGCCAGCAGCTTCGGCGGGGGGGCAGATACGCAGTATTTT.

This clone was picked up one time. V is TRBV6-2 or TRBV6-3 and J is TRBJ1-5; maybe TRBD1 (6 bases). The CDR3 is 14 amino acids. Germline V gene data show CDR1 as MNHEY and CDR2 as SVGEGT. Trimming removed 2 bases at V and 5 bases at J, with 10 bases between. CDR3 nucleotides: TGTGCCAGCAGTTACGTCAGGGGCGATCAGCCCCAGCATTTT. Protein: CASSYVRGDQPQHF.

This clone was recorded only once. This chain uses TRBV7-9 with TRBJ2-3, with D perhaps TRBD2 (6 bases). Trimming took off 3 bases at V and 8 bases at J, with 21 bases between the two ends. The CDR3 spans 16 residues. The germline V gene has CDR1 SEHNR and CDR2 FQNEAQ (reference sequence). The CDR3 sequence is CASSFGGAGQLGTQYF. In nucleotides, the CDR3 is TGTGCCAGCAGCTTCGGTGGGGCGGGGCAATTGGGTACGCAGTATTTT.

The CDR3 is CASSQRTSSNQPQHF. In DNA form, the CDR3 reads TGCGCCAGCAGCCAAAGGACCTCTAGCAATCAGCCCCAGCATTTT. The V and J genes are TRBV4-1 and TRBJ1-5; unclear D gene. The CDR3 has 15 amino acids. Germline CDR1 is MGHRA and CDR2 is YSYEKL. With 2 bases removed from V and 0 bases from J, the gap between germline ends came to 8 bases.

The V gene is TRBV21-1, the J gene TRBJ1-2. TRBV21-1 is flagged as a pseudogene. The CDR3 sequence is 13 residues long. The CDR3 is CAANRGLGYGYTF. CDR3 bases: TGTGCCGCCAACCGGGGGCTCGGCTATGGCTACACCTTC.

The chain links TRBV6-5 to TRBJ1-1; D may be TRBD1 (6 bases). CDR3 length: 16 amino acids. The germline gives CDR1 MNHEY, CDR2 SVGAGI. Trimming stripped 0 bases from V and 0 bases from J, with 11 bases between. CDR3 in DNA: TGTGCCAGCAGTTACTCGTTTGGGGACATGAACACTGAAGCTTTCTTT. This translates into CASSYSFGDMNTEAFF.

CDR3 in amino acids: CASRLTDNTEAFF. CDR3 coding DNA: TGTGCCAGCAGACTGACAGATAACACTGAAGCTTTCTTT. This chain connects TRBV6-5 to TRBJ1-1, with D possibly being TRBD1 (5 bases). This CDR3 region has 13 residues. V was cut by 6 bases and J by 2 bases, with 10 bases left in between. Germline V gene sequence: CDR1 MNHEY, CDR2 SVGAGI.

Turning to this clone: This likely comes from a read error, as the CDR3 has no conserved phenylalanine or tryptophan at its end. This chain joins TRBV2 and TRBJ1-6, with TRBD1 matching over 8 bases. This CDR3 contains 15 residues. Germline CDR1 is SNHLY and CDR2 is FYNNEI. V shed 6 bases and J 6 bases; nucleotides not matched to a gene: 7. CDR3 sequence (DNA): TGTGCCAGCAGCCAGGACAGGGAGGTTAATTCACCCCTCCACCTT. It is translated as CASSQDREVNSPLHL.

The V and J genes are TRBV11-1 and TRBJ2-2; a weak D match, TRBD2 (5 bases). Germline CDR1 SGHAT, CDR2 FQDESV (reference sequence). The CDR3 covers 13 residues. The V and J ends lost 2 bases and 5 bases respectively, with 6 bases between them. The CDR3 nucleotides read TGTGCCAGCAGCTTACGGGGTACCGGGGAGCTGTTTTTT. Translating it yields CASSLRGTGELFF.

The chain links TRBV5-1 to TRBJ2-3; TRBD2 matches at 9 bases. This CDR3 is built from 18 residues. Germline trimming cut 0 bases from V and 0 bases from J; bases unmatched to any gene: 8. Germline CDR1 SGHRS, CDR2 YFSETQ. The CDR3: CASSLALAGPSSTDTQYF. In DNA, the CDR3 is TGCGCCAGCAGCTTGGCCCTAGCGGGGCCTTCTAGCACAGATACGCAGTATTTT.

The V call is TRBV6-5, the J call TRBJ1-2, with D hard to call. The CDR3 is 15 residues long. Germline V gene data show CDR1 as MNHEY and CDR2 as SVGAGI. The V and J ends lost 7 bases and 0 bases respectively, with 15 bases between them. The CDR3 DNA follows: TGTGCCAGCACCACGTGGACGGGCCCTAACTATGGCTACACCTTC. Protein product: CASTTWTGPNYGYTF.

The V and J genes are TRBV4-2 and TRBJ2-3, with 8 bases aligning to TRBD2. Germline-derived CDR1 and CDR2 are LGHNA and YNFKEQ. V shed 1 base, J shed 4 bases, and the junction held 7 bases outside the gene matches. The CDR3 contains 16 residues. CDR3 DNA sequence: TGTGCCAGCAGCCAAGTGCTAGCGGGTTCTCCAGATACGCAGTATTTT. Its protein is CASSQVLAGSPDTQYF.

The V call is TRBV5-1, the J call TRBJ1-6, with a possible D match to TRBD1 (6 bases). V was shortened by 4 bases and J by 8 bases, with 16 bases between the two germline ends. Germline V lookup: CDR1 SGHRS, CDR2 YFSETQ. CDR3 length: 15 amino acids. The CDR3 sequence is CASSQTQGADSPLHF. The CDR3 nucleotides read TGCGCCAGCAGCCAGACACAGGGCGCAGATTCACCCCTCCACTTT.

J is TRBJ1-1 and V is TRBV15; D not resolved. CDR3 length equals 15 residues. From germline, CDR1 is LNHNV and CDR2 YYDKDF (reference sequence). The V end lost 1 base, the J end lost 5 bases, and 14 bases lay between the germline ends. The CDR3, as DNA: TGTGCCACCAGCAGAGTGTTCCGTAGTTGGACTGAAGCTTTCTTT. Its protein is CATSRVFRSWTEAFF.

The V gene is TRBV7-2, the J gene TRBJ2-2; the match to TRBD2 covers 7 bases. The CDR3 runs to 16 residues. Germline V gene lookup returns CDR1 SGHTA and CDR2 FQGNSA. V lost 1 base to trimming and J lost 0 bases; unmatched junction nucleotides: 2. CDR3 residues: CASSLEGGTNTGELFF. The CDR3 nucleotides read TGTGCCAGCAGCTTAGAGGGAGGGACGAACACCGGGGAGCTGTTTTTT. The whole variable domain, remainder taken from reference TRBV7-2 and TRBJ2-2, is GAGVSQSPSNKVTEKGKDVELRCDPISGHTALYWYRQSLGQGLEFLIYFQGNSAPDKSGLPSDRFSAERTGGSVSTLTIQRTQQEDSAVYLCASSLEGGTNTGELFFGEGSRLTVL.

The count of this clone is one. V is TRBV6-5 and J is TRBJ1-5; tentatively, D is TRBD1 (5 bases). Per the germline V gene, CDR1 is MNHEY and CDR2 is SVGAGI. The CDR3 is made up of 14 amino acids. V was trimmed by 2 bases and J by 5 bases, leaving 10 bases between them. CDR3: CASSYRGGDQPQHF. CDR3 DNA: TGTGCCAGCAGTTACAGGGGAGGCGATCAGCCCCAGCATTTT.

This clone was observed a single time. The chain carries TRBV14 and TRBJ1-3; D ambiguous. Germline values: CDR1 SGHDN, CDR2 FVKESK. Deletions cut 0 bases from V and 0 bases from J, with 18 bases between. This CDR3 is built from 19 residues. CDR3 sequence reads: CASSQDLGAAPISGNTIYF. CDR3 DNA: TGTGCCAGCAGCCAAGATCTAGGAGCAGCCCCCATCTCTGGAAACACCATATATTTT.

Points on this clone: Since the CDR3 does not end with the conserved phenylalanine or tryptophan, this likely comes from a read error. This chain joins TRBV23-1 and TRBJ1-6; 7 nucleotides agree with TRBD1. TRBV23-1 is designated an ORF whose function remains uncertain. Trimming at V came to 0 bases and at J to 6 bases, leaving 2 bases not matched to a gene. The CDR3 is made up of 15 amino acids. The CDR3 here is CASSQSTGVNSPLHL. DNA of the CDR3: TGCGCCAGCAGTCAATCTACAGGGGTTAATTCACCCCTCCACCTT.

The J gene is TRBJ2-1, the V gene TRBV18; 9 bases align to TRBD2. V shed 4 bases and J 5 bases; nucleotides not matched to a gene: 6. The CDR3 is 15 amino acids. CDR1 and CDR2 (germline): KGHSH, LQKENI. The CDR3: CASSQASGTNNEQFF. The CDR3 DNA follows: TGTGCCAGCTCACAGGCTAGCGGGACCAACAATGAGCAGTTCTTC.

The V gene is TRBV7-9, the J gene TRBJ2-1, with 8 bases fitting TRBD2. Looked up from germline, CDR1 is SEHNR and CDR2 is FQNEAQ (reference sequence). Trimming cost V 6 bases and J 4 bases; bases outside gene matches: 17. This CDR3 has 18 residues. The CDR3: CASSRWLAGSPVYNEQFF. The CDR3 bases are TGTGCCAGCAGTAGGTGGCTAGCGGGTTCACCAGTTTACAATGAGCAGTTCTTC.

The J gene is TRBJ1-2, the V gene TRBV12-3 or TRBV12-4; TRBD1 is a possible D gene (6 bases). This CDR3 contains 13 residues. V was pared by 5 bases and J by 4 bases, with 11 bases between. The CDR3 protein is CASSPPGVYGYTF. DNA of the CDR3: TGTGCCAGCAGTCCCCCAGGGGTCTATGGCTACACCTTC.

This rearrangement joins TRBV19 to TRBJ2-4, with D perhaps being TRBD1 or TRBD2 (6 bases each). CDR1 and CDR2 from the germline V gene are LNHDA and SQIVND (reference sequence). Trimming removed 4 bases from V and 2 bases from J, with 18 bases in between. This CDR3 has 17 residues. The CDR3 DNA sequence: TGTGCCAGTAGTAGTGTGTTAGGGGGGAAAACCAAAAACATTCAGTACTTC. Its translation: CASSSVLGGKTKNIQYF. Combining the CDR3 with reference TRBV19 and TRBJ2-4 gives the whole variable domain DGGITQSPKYLFRKEGQNVTLSCEQNLNHDAMYWYRQDPGQGLRLIYYSQIVNDFQKGDIAEGYSVSREKKESFPLTVTSAQKNPTAFYLCASSSVLGGKTKNIQYFGAGTRLSVL.

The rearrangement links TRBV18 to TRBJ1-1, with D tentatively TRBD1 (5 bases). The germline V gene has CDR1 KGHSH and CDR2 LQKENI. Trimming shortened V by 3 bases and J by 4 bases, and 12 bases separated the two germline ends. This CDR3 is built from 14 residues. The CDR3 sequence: CASSPRGGGTEAFF. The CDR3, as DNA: TGTGCCAGCTCACCCCGCGGGGGGGGCACTGAAGCTTTCTTT.